A selection of T cell receptor beta chains follows, all from one sample in a study of blood T cells in healthy people across ages. MiXCR was run by TCRdb on the 5' RACE reads, yielding one entry per CDR3 protein. The repertoire holds some 640,000 distinct CDR3 sequences, 45% to 50% seen once, with about 32% in the top ten. The sample consisted of blood. Receptors were obtained from a woman aged 60-70 years in good health. The CDR3 runs from the conserved cysteine through the conserved F or W. The order of the fields is J gene, V gene, clone size, D gene, CDR3 protein, CDR3 DNA. The D gene is left open where the match is weak. For some rows the clone size is stated as once, few or many, or as a class when expanded; others skip it.

TRBJ1-2	TRBV3-1	-	-	CASSQATDNYGYTF	TGTGCCAGCAGCCAAGCGACAGATAACTATGGCTACACCTTC
TRBJ2-1	TRBV3-1	-	TRBD1	CASSPPTGGGKYNEQFF	TGTGCCAGCAGCCCTCCTACAGGGGGCGGCAAGTACAATGAGCAGTTCTTC
TRBJ2-7	TRBV14	few	TRBD1	CASSQERGRFYEQYF	TGTGCCAGCAGCCAAGAAAGGGGGCGATTCTACGAGCAGTACTTC
TRBJ2-7	TRBV7-3	-	-	CASSPGEPPYEQYF	TGTGCCAGCAGCCCCGGGGAACCTCCCTACGAGCAGTACTTC
TRBJ1-1	TRBV9	few	-	CASRGGDTEAFF	TGTGCCAGCAGGGGAGGGGACACTGAAGCTTTCTTT
TRBJ2-1	TRBV20-1	few	-	CSAEGTIYNEQFF	TGCAGTGCTGAAGGGACCATTTACAATGAGCAGTTCTTC
TRBJ2-3	TRBV5-1	-	-	CASSSLVAANTDTQYF	TGCGCCAGCAGCTCCCTGGTCGCAGCGAACACAGATACGCAGTATTTT
TRBJ2-7	TRBV25-1	-	-	CASRPPGGLWLEQYF	TGTGCCAGCAGGCCCCCCGGGGGCCTCTGGCTCGAGCAGTACTTC
TRBJ2-3	TRBV6-5	-	-	CASKGLITDTQYF	TGTGCCAGCAAGGGACTGATCACAGATACGCAGTATTTT
TRBJ2-1	TRBV6-2/TRBV6-3	-	TRBD2	CASSSALGASGSFWEQFF	TGTGCCAGCAGTAGCGCCCTCGGGGCTAGCGGGAGTTTCTGGGAGCAGTTCTTC
TRBJ1-4	TRBV4-2	-	TRBD1	CASSQDFGTGNEKLFF	TGTGCCAGCAGCCAAGACTTCGGGACAGGGAATGAAAAACTGTTTTTT
TRBJ1-2	TRBV12-3/TRBV12-4	few	TRBD1	CASSFTGELSDGYTF	TGTGCCAGCAGTTTCACAGGGGAATTGTCGGATGGCTACACCTTC
TRBJ1-2	TRBV7-2	-	TRBD1	CASSVGTGTGYTF	TGTGCCAGCAGCGTAGGGACAGGGACTGGCTACACCTTC
TRBJ1-1	TRBV5-1	once	TRBD1	CASSLEQGITEAFF	TGCGCCAGCAGCTTGGAACAGGGGATCACTGAAGCTTTCTTT
TRBJ1-2	TRBV20-1	few	-	CSARGLYGYTF	TGCAGTGCTAGGGGACTCTATGGCTACACCTTC
TRBJ2-7	TRBV29-1	-	-	CSAMGLLYEQYF	TGCAGCGCCATGGGTCTACTCTACGAGCAGTACTTC
TRBJ2-7	TRBV29-1	-	-	CSVNRGGEQYF	TGCAGCGTCAACAGGGGGGGCGAGCAGTACTTC